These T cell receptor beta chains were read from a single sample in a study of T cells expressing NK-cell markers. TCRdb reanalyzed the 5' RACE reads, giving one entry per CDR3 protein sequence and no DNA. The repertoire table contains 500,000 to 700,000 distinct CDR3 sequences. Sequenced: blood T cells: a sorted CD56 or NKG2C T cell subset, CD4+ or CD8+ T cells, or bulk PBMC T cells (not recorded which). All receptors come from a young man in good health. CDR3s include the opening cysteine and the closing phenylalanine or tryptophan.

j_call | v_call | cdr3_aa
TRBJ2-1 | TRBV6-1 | CASSNTGDENEQFF
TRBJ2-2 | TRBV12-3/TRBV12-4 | CASTLSGRRVHGELFF
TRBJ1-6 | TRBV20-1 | CSAPRDRGNSPLHF
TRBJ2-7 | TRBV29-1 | CSVLGGKNYEQYF
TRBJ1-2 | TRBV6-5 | CASSLDRVRFDGYTF
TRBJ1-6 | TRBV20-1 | CSARDWHRGDSPLHF
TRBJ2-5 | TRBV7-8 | CASSGDGLAGAQTQYF
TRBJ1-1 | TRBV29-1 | CSVEDLNDRGNTEAFF
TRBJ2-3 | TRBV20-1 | CSARSSGLAGADTQYF
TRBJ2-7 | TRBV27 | CASRAPGLAGDREQYF
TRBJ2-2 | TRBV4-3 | CASSQDNPGGWTGELFF